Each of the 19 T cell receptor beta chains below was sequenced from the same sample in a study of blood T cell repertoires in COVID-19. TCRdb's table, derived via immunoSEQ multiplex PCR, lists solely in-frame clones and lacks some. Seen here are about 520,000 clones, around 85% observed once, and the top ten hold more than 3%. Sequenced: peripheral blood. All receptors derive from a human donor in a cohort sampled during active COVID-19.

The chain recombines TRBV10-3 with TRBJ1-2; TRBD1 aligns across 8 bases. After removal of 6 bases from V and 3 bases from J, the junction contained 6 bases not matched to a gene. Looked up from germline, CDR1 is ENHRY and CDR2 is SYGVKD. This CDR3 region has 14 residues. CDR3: CAIRPGQDDYGYTF. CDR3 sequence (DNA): TGTGCCATCAGACCGGGACAGGACGACTATGGCTACACCTTC.

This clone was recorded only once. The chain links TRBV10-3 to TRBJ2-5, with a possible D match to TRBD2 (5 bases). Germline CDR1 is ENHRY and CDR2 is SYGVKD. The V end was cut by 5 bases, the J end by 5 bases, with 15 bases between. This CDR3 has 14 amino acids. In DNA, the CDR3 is TGTGCCATCAGTCCGGCGGGCCTAGGTGAGACCCAGTACTTC. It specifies CAISPAGLGETQYF.

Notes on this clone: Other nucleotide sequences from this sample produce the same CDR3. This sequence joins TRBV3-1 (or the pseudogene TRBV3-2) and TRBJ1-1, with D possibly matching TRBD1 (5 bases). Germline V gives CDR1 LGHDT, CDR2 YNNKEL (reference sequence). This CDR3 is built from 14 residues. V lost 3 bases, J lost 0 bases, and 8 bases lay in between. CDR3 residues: CASSQGQVNTEAFF. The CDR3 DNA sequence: TGTGCCAGCAGCCAGGGGCAGGTGAACACTGAAGCTTTCTTT.

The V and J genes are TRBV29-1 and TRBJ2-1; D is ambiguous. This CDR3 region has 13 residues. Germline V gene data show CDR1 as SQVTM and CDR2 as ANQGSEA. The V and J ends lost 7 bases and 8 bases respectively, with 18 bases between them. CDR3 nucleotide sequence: TGCAGCGGGTTAGAGGATTTCCCCTATGAGCAGTTCTTC. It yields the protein CSGLEDFPYEQFF.

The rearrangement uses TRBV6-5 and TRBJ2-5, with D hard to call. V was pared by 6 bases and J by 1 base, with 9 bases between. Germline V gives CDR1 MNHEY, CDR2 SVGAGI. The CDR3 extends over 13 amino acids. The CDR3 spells CASSPPSQETQYF. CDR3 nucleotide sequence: TGTGCCAGCAGCCCCCCGTCCCAAGAGACCCAGTACTTC.

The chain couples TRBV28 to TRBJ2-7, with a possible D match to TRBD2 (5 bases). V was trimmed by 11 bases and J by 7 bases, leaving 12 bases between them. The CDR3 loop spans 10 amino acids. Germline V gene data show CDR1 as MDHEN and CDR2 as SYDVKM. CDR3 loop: CAERFLEQYF. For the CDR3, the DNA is TGTGCCGAGCGGTTTCTGGAGCAGTACTTC.

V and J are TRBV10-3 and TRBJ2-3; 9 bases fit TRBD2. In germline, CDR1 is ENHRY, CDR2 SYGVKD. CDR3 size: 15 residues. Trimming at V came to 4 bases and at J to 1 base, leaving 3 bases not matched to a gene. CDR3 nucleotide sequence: TGTGCCATCAGTGGGTTAGCGGGGGGCACAGATACGCAGTATTTT. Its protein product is CAISGLAGGTDTQYF.

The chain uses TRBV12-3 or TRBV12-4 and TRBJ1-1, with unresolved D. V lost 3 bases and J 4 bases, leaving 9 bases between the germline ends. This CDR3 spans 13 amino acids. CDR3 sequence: CASSFTESTEAFF. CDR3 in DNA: TGTGCCAGCAGTTTTACAGAGAGCACTGAAGCTTTCTTT.

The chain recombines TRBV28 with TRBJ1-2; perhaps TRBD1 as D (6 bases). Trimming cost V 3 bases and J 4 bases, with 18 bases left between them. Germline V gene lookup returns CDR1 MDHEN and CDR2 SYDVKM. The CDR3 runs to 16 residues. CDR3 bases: TGTGCCAGCAGTTTGCCTAACAGGGTAAGCGGCTATGGCTACACCTTC. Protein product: CASSLPNRVSGYGYTF.

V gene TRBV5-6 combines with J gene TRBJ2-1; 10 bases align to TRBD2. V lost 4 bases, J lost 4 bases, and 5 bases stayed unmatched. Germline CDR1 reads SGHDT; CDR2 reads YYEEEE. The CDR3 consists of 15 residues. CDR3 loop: CASSRELAGYNEQFF. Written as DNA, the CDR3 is TGTGCCAGCAGCAGGGAACTAGCGGGGTACAATGAGCAGTTCTTC.

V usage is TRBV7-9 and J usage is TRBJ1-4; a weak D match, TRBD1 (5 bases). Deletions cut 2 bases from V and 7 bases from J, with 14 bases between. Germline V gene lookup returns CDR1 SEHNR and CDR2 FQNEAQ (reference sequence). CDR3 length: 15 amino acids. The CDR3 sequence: CASSLMSGISEKLFF. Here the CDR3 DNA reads TGTGCCAGCAGCTTAATGTCAGGGATAAGTGAAAAACTGTTTTTT.

CDR3 sequence (DNA): TGTGCCAGCTCACCAAACGATGCGCGCAGGGGGTTGGGGGACTACGAGCAGTACTTC. Protein: CASSPNDARRGLGDYEQYF. The genes are TRBV18 and TRBJ2-7, with TRBD1 matching over 7 bases. Losses at the gene ends were 2 bases for V and 3 bases for J; bases not matched to a gene: 19. The CDR3 is made up of 19 amino acids. Germline CDR1 and CDR2: KGHSH and LQKENI.

The DNA of the CDR3 is TGTGCCAGCAGTTCCTCGGTAGGACTTAGCAATCAGCCCCAGCATTTT. It specifies CASSSSVGLSNQPQHF. This chain joins TRBV27 and TRBJ1-5; D is unclear. V lost 4 bases to trimming and J lost 0 bases, with 13 bases between them. The germline CDR1 and CDR2 sequences are MNHEY and SMNVEV (reference sequence). The CDR3 has 16 residues.

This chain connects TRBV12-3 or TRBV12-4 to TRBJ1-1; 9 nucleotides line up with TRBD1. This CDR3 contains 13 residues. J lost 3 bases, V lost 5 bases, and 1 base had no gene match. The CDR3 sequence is CASSRQGDTEAFF. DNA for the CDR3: TGTGCCAGCAGTCGACAGGGGGACACTGAAGCTTTCTTT.

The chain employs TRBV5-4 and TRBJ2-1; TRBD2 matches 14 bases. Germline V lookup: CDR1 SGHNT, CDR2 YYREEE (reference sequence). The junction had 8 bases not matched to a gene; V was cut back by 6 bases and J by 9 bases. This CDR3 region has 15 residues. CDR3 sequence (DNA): TGTGCCAGCACCCCGGGACTAGCGGGAGCCCTTGAGCAGTTCTTC. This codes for CASTPGLAGALEQFF.

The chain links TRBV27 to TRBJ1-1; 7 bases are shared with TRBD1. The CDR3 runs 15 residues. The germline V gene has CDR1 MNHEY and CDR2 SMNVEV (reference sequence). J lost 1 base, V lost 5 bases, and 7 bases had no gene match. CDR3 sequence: CASSPSGQTNTEAFF. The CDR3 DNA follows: TGTGCCAGCAGTCCATCGGGACAGACGAACACTGAAGCTTTCTTT.

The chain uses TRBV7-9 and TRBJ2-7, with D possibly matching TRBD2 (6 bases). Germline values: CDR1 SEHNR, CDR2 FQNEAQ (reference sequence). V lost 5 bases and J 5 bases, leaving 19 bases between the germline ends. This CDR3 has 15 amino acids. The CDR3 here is CASSIGTSPWDEQYF. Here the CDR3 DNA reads TGTGCCAGCAGCATAGGGACTTCCCCCTGGGACGAGCAGTACTTC.

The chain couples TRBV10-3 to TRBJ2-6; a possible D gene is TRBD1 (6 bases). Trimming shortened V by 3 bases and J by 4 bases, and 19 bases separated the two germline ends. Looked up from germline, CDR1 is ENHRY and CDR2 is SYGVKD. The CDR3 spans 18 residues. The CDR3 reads CAISDPTPQGAGANVLTF. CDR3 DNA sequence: TGTGCCATCAGTGACCCCACCCCACAGGGTGCCGGGGCCAACGTCCTGACTTTC.

CDR3 nucleotide sequence: TGTGCCAGCAGCGTAGACTGGGGGCATTCCTACGAGCAGTACTTC. Translated: CASSVDWGHSYEQYF. The chain is built from TRBV9 and TRBJ2-7, with TRBD1 as a possible D gene (6 bases). Germline CDR1 and CDR2: SGDLS and YYNGEE. The CDR3 is 15 residues long. The germline V and J ends were trimmed by 0 bases and 1 base, with 11 bases remaining between them. Looking up the rest from reference TRBV9 and TRBJ2-7 gives the full variable domain: DSGVTQTPKHLITATGQRVTLRCSPRSGDLSVYWYQQSLDQGLQFLIQYYNGEERAKGNILERFSAQQFPDLHSELNLSSLELGDSALYFCASSVDWGHSYEQYFGPGTRLTVT.